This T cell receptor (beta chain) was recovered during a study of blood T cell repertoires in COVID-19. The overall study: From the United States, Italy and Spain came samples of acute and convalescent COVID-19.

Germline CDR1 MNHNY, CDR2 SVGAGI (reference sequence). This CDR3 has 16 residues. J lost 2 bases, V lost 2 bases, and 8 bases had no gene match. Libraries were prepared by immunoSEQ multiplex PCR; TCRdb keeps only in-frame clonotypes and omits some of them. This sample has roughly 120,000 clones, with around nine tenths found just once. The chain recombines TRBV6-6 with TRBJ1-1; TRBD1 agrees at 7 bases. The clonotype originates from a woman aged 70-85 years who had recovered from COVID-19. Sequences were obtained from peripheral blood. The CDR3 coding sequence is TGTGCCAGCAGTTACGCAGGGCAGGGGGGTAACACTGAAGCTTTCTTT. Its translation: CASSYAGQGGNTEAFF.